Listed below are T cell receptor beta chains from one sample, sequenced in a study of radiation and T cells in renal cell carcinoma. The data were produced by immunoSEQ multiplex PCR, yet TCRdb's version contains in-frame clones alone and is incomplete. The sample gives roughly 100,000 clones, 86% of which show up once; around 7.9% is in the top ten. Sample: blood, taken from a patient whose treatment included radiotherapy and nephrectomy. These receptor sequences come from a man in his fifties with renal cell carcinoma. The conserved cysteine and the conserved F or W are not part of the CDR3 here. Only part of the rows carry a size: once, few, many, or a class if the clone is expanded.

.	TRBV9	TRBJ2-1	ASSRGTDEQF
.	TRBV2	TRBJ2-5	ARGTGGIKETQY
.	TRBV7-9	TRBJ2-5	ASSTDRQQETQY
.	TRBV11-2	TRBJ1-1	ASSSGTDRVDF
.	TRBV9	TRBJ2-1	ASSVGLEGYNEQF
once	TRBV5-6	TRBJ2-1	ASSLSGFGEQF
.	TRBV19	TRBJ2-2	ASSIAGWGFAGELF
.	TRBV6-1	TRBJ1-5	ASKADHNQPQH
.	TRBV10-2	TRBJ1-2	ASSEPMENYGYT
.	TRBV19	TRBJ2-3	ASSIVPGQGMDTQY
.	TRBV2	TRBJ2-1	ASSEFETSGAYNEQF